Described below is a single T cell receptor (beta chain) sequence and its context. Its antigen is as yet unknown. This entry is derived from a study of cytomegalovirus exposure and HLA in healthy donors. Across the study: The roughly 670 first-cohort repertoires shared a platform with the roughly 130 validation repertoires, as reported in a later analysis.

General study points: In vitro data verified three CMV-associated chains as specific for CMV antigens. The study put 150 to 200 TCR beta chains on its list as cytomegalovirus-associated.

The donors were members of the approximately 130-subject validation cohort (separate from the approximately 650-subject first cohort). TCRdb's table, derived via immunoSEQ multiplex PCR, lists solely in-frame clones and lacks some. Seen here are 30,000 to 40,000 clones, 85% to 95% observed once, and the top ten hold 3% to 3.5%. Specimen: PBMCs. The receptor was derived from a man between 18 and 29 years old in good health and CMV-seronegative.

DNA for the CDR3: TGCGCCAGTAGGAGAAGCGGGGGGACAGACAATGAGCAGTTCTTC. This codes for CASRRSGGTDNEQFF. This chain uses TRBV5-1 with TRBJ2-1; 9 bases line up with TRBD2. In germline, CDR1 is SGHRS, CDR2 YFSETQ. The CDR3 runs to 15 residues. Unmatched junction bases numbered 11, after V lost 8 bases and J lost 5 bases.